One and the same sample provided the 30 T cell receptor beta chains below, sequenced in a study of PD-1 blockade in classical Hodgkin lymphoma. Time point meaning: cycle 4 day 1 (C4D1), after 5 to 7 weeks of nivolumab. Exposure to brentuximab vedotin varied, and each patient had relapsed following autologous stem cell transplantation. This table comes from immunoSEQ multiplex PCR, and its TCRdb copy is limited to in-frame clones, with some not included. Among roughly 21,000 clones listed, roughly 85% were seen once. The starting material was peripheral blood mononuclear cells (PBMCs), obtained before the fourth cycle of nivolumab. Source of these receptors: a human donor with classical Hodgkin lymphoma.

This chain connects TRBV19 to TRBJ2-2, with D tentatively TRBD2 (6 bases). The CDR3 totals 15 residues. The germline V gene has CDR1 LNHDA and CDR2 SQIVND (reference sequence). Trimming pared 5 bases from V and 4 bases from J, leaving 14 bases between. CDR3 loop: CASSPSRLVTGELFF. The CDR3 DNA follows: TGTGCCAGTAGTCCCTCCAGACTAGTCACCGGGGAGCTGTTTTTT.

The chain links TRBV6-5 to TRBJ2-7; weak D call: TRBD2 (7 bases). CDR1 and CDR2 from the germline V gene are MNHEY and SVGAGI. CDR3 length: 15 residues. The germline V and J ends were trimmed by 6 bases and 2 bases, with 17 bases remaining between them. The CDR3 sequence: CASRLKAGATYEQYF. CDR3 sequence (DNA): TGTGCCAGCAGGCTTAAGGCGGGGGCTACCTACGAGCAGTACTTC.

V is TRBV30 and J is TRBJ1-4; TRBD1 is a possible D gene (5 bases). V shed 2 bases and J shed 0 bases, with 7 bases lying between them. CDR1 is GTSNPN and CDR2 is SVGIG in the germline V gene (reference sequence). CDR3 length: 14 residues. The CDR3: CAWSWGATNEKLFF. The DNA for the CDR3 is TGTGCCTGGAGTTGGGGGGCAACTAATGAAAAACTGTTTTTT.

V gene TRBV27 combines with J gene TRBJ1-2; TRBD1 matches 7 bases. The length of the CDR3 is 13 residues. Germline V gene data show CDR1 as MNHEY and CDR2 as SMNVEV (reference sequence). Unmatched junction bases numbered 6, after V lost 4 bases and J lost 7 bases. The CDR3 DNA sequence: TGTGCCAGCAGTTCCCGACAGGGAAGTGGCTACACCTTC. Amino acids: CASSSRQGSGYTF.

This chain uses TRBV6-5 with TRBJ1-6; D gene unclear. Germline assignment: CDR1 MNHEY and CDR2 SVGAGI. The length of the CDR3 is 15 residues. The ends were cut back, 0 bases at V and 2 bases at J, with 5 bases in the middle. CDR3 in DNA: TGTGCCAGCAGTTACTCGACCCCCTATAATTCACCCCTCCACTTT. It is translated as CASSYSTPYNSPLHF.

CDR3 amino acids: CASSLYGNTIYF. Written as DNA, the CDR3 is TGTGCCAGCAGCTTATATGGAAACACCATATATTTT. The J gene is TRBJ1-3, the V gene TRBV7-6, with unresolved D. The V gene lost 2 bases and the J gene lost 3 bases, with 2 bases spanning the gap. Germline V lookup: CDR1 SGHVS, CDR2 FNYEAQ. This CDR3 has 12 residues.

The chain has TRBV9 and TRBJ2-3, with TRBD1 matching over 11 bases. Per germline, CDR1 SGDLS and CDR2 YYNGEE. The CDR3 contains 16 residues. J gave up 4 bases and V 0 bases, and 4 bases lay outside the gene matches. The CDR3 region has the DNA TGTGCCAGCAGCGTAGCCCAGGGACAGGGGGCAGATACGCAGTATTTT. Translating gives CASSVAQGQGADTQYF.

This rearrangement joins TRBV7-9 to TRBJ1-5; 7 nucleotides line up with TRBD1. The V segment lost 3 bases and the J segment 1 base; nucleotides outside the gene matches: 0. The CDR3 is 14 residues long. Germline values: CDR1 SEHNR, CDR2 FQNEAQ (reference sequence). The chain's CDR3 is CASSLTGSNQPQHF. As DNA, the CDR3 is TGTGCCAGCAGCTTGACAGGGAGCAATCAGCCCCAGCATTTT. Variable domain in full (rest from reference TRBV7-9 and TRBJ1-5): DTGVSQNPRHKITKRGQNVTFRCDPISEHNRLYWYRQTLGQGPEFLTYFQNEAQLEKSRLLSDRFSAERPKGSFSTLEIQRTEQGDSAMYLCASSLTGSNQPQHFGDGTRLSIL.

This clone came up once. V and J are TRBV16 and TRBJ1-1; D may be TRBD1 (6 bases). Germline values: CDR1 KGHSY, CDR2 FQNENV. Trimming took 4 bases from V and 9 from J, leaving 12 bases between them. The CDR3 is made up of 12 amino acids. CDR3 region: CASSPGGGQAFF. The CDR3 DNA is TGTGCCAGCAGCCCCGGGGGCGGACAAGCTTTCTTT.

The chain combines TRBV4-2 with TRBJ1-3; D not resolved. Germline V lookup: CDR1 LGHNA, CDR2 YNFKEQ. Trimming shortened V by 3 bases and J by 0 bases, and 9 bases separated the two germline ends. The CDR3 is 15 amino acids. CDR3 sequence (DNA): TGTGCCAGCAGCCACACAGAGATCTCTGGAAACACCATATATTTT. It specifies CASSHTEISGNTIYF.

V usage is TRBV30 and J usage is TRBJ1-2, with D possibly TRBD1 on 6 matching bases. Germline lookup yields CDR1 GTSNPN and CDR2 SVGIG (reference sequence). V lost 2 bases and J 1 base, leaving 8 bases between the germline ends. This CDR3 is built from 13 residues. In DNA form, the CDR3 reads TGTGCCTGGAGTCAGGGGAATAACTATGGCTACACCTTC. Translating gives CAWSQGNNYGYTF.

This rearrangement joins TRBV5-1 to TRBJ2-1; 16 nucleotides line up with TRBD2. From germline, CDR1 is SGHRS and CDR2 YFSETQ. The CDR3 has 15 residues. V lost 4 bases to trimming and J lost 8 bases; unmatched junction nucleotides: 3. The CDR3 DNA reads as TGCGCCAGCAGCGGGACTAGCGGGGGGGCCCATGAGCAGTTCTTC. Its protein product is CASSGTSGGAHEQFF.

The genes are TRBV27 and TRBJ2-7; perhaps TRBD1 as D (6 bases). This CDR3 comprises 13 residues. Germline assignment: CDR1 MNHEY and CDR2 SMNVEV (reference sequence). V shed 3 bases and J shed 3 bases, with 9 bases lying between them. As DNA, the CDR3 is TGTGCCAGCAGTTTTGGCAGGGGCTACGAGCAGTACTTC. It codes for CASSFGRGYEQYF.

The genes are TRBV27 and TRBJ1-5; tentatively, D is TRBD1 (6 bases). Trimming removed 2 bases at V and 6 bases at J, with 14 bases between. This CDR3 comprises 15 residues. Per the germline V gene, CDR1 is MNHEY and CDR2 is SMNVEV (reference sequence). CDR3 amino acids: CASSLKNREGQPQHF. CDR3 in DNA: TGTGCCAGCAGTTTAAAAAACAGGGAGGGTCAGCCCCAGCATTTT.

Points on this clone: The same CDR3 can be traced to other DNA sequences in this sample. The CDR3 here is CASSLGGTNTGELFF. In DNA form, the CDR3 reads TGTGCCAGCAGCTTGGGAGGAACGAACACCGGGGAGCTGTTTTTT. The genes are TRBV5-6 and TRBJ2-2; D gene unclear. Germline CDR1 SGHDT, CDR2 YYEEEE. V shed 0 bases and J shed 0 bases, with 6 bases lying between them. This CDR3 has 15 amino acids. Filled out from reference TRBV5-6 and TRBJ2-2, the complete variable domain reads DAGVTQSPTHLIKTRGQQVTLRCSPKSGHDTVSWYQQALGQGPQFIFQYYEEEERQRGNFPDRFSGHQFPNYSSELNVNALLLGDSALYLCASSLGGTNTGELFFGEGSRLTVL.

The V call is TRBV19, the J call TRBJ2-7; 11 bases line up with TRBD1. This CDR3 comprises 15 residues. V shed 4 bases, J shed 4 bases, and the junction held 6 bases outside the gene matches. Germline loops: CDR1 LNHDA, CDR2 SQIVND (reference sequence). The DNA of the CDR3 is TGTGCCAGTAGTAAACGGACAGGGGGCCCATACGAGCAGTACTTC. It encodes CASSKRTGGPYEQYF.

As DNA, the CDR3 is TGTGCCAGTAGTATAGATGGGGGCTCCAAAAACATTCAGTACTTC. Its translation: CASSIDGGSKNIQYF. V and J are TRBV19 and TRBJ2-4; maybe TRBD1 (6 bases). Germline V lookup: CDR1 LNHDA, CDR2 SQIVND (reference sequence). The CDR3 spans 15 residues. Trimming cost V 0 bases and J 2 bases, with 8 bases left between them.

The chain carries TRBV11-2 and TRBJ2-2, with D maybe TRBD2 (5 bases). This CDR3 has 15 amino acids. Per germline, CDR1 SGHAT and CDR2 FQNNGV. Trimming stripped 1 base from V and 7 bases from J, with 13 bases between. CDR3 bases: TGTGCCAGCAGCTTAGTTGAGGGTACCGGCGGGGAGCTGTTTTTT. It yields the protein CASSLVEGTGGELFF.

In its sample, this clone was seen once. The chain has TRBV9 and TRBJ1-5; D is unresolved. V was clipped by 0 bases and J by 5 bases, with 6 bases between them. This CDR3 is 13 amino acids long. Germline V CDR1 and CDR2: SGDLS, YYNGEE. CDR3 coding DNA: TGTGCCAGCAGCGTAGGACTCCATCAGCCCCAGCATTTT. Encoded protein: CASSVGLHQPQHF.

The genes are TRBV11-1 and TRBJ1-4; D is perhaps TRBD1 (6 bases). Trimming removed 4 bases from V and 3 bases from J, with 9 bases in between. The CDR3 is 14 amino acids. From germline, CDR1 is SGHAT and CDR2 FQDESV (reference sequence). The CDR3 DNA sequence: TGTGCCAGCAGCTCACAGGGAGCTAATGAAAAACTGTTTTTT. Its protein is CASSSQGANEKLFF.

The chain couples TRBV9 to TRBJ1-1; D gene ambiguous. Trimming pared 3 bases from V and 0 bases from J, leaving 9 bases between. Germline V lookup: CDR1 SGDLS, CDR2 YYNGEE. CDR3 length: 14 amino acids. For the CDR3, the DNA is TGTGCCAGCAGCGCGGACCGTTTGAACACTGAAGCTTTCTTT. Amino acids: CASSADRLNTEAFF.

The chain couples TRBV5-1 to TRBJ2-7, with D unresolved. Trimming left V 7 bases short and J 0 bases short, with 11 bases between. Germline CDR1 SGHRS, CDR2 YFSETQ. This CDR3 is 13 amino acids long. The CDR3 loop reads CASLPTGSYEQYF. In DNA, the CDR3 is TGCGCCAGCCTACCCACGGGCTCCTACGAGCAGTACTTC.

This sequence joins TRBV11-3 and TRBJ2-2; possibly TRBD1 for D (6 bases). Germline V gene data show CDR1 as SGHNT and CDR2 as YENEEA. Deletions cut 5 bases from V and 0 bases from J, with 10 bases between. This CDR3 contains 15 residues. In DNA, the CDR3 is TGTGCCAGCAGCGTGGACAGTACGAACACCGGGGAGCTGTTTTTT. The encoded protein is CASSVDSTNTGELFF.

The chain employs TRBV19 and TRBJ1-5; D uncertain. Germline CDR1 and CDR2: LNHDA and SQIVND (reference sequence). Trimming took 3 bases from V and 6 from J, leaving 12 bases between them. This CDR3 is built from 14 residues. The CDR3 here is CASSIGGSGQPQHF. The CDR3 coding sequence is TGTGCCAGTAGTATCGGAGGGAGTGGTCAGCCCCAGCATTTT.

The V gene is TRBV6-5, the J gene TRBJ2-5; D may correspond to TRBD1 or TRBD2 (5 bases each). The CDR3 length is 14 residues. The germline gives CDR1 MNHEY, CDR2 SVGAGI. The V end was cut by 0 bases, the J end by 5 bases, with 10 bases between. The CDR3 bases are TGTGCCAGCAGTTACTCCGGCTGGGGGGAGACCCAGTACTTC. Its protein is CASSYSGWGETQYF.

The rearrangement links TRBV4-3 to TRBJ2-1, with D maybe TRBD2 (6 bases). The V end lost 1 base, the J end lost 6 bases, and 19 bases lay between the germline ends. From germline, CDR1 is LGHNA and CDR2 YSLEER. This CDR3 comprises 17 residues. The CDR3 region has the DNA TGCGCCAGCAGCCAAGGGAGGGACTCCGCCTTATCCAATGAGCAGTTCTTC. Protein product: CASSQGRDSALSNEQFF.

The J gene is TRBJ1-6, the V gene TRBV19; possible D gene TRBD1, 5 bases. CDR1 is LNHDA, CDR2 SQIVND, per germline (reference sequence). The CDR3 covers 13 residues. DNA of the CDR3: TGTGTCAGCAGCGGGCAGGGTGATTCACCCCTCCACTTT. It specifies CVSSGQGDSPLHF.

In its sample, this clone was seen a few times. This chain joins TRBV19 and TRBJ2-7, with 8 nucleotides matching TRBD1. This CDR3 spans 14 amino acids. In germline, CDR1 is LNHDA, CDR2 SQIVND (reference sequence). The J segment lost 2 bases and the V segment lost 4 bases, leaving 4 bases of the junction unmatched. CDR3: CASSKKDRAYEQYF. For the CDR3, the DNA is TGTGCCAGTAGTAAAAAGGACAGGGCCTACGAGCAGTACTTC.

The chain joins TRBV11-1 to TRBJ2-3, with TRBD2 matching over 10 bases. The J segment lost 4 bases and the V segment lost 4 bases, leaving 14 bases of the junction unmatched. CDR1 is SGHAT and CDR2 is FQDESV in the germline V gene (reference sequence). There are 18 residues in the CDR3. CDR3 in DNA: TGTGCCAGCAGCTCCAAAAGGTCGCTAGCGGGGGCCGCAGATACGCAGTATTTT. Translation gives CASSSKRSLAGAADTQYF.

In DNA form, the CDR3 reads TGTGCCAGCAGCGTCGGACTAGCCGCACGAGATACGCAGTATTTT. It yields the protein CASSVGLAARDTQYF. The chain is built from TRBV7-3 and TRBJ2-3; TRBD2 agrees at 8 bases. V shed 5 bases, J shed 5 bases, and the junction held 9 bases outside the gene matches. This CDR3 spans 15 amino acids. CDR1 SGHTA and CDR2 FQGTGA come from the germline V gene.